This T cell receptor beta chain appears in the sequencing data of a study of blood T cell repertoires in COVID-19. Study background: COVID-19 samples, acute and convalescent, were from the United States, Italy and Spain. T cells, B-cell-depleted T cells, or PBMCs provided the cDNA or gDNA that served as material.

In the source study's methods: Reference gene primer amplification yielded estimated nucleated cell counts. Repertoires were generated with immunoSEQ multiplex PCR, while TCRdb's copy carries only in-frame clones and drops some. V and J calls and clone size come straight from that table; D and trimming were deduced from the DNA. The data hold about 130,000 clones, with more than 70% observed a single time. Germline CDR1 and CDR2: SGHRS and YFSETQ. The V end lost 0 bases, the J end lost 5 bases, and 11 bases lay between the germline ends. The CDR3 consists of 14 residues. The specimen was peripheral blood. The sequence derives from a human donor in a cohort sampled during active COVID-19. The chain carries TRBV5-1 and TRBJ2-5, with no clear D. The CDR3 region has the DNA TGCGCCAGCAGCTTGGGCCGTTTTCGGGAGACCCAGTACTTC. Its translation is CASSLGRFRETQYF.